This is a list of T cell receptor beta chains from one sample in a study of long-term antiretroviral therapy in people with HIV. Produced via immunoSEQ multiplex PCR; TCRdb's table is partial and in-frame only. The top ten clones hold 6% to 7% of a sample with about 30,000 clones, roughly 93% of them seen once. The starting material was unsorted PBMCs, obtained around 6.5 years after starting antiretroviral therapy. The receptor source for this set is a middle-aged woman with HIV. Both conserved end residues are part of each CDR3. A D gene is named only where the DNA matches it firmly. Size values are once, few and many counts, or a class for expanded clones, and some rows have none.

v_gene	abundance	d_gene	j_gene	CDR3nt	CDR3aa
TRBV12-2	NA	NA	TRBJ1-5	TGTGCAAGTCGCTTGAGGAGGGGGCAAAAAAGGGGCAATCAGCCCCAGCATTTT	CASRLRRGQKRGNQPQHF
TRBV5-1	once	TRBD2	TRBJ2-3	TGCGCCAGCAGCGGCGGGGGTAGCACAGATACGCAGTATTTT	CASSGGGSTDTQYF
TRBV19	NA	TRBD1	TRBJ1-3	TGTGCCAGTAGACGTTCCGGGACAGCGAGCTCTGGAAACACCATATATTTT	CASRRSGTASSGNTIYF
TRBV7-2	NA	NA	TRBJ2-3	TGTGCCAGCAGCCCGGACGGGATGTTCACAGATACGCAGTATTTT	CASSPDGMFTDTQYF
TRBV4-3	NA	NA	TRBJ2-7	TGCGCCAGCAGCCAAGGGACGGGCAGGGTCGGCTACGAGCAGTACTTC	CASSQGTGRVGYEQYF
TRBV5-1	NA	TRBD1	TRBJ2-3	TGCGCCAGCAGCGTAGACAGGGGGTTATCAGATACGCAGTATTTT	CASSVDRGLSDTQYF
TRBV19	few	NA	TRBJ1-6	TGTGCCAGTAGGAATAATTCACCCCTCCACTTT	CASRNNSPLHF
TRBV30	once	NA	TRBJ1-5	TGTGCCTGGAGTGTAGGGTTCGGGCAGTTAAGCAATCAGCCCCAGCATTTT	CAWSVGFGQLSNQPQHF
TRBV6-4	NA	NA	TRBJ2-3	TGTGCCAGCAGACTAACCCAGGGCACAGATACGCAGTATTTT	CASRLTQGTDTQYF
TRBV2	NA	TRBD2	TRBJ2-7	TGTGCCAGCAGTGTAGGCCTAGCGGGGGGGACGAGCTCCTACGAGCAGTACTTC	CASSVGLAGGTSSYEQYF
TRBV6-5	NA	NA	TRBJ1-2	TGTGCCAGCAGTGGGGGGTATGGCTACACCTTC	CASSGGYGYTF
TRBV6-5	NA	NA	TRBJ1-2	TGTGCCAGCAGTTACTCGCGGGAACCGGGCTATGGCTACACCTTC	CASSYSREPGYGYTF
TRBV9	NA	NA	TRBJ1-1	TGTGCCAGCAGCGTCAGTGGGACGAACACTGAAGCTTTCTTT	CASSVSGTNTEAFF
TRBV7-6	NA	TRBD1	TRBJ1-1	TGTGCCAGCAGCACGCGGACAGGGTGGAACACTGAAGCTTTCTTT	CASSTRTGWNTEAFF